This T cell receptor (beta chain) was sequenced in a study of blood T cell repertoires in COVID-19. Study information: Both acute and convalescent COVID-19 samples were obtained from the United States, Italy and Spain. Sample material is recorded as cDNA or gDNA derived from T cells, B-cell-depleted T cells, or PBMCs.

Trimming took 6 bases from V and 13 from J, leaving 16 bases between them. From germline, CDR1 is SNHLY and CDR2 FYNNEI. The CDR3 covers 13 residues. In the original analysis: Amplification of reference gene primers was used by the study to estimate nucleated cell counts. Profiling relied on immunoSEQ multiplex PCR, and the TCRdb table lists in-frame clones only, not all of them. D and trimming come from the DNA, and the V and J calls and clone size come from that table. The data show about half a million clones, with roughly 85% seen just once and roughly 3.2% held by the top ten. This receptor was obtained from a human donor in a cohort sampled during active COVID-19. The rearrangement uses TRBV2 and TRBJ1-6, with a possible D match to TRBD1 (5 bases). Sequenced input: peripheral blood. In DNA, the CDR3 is TGTGCCAGCAGGTCCAACCAGGGAATCCCCCTCCACTTT. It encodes CASRSNQGIPLHF. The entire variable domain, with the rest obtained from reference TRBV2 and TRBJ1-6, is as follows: EPEVTQTPSHQVTQMGQEVILRCVPISNHLYFYWYRQILGQKVEFLVSFYNNEISEKSEIFDDQFSVERPDGSNFTLKIRSTKLEDSAMYFCASRSNQGIPLHFGNGTRLTVT.